The entry below gives a single TCR beta chain sequence along with its context. The sample is drawn from a study of blood T cell repertoires in COVID-19. Whole-study context: The study drew acute and convalescent COVID-19 samples from the United States, Italy and Spain. PBMCs, B-cell-depleted T cells, or T cells provided the cDNA or gDNA that made up the material.

This CDR3 is 13 amino acids long. Trimming took 2 bases from V and 3 from J, leaving 8 bases between them. The germline gives CDR1 MNHEY, CDR2 SVGAGI. Per the study methods: The assay estimated nucleated cells by amplifying reference gene primers. Produced via immunoSEQ multiplex PCR; TCRdb's table is partial and in-frame only. That table is the source of V, J and clone size, and D and trimming were worked out from the DNA. The sample has under 45,000 clones, over 80% seen once; the top ten hold around 15%. The sequence came from a man aged 60 to 75 with active COVID-19. The gene calls are TRBV6-5 and TRBJ2-7; D unclear. Sequenced input: peripheral blood. CDR3 sequence: CASSYRQFYEQYF. CDR3 bases: TGTGCCAGCAGTTACCGCCAGTTCTACGAGCAGTACTTC.